The rows below give T cell receptor beta chains drawn from one sample of a study of blood T cell repertoires in COVID-19. Sequenced by immunoSEQ multiplex PCR; TCRdb stores in-frame clones only, minus some. This repertoire shows approximately 26,000 clones, nearly 90% found once; its top ten account for 1.5% to 2%. The sample consisted of peripheral blood. These receptors came from a woman aged 55-75 years with active COVID-19. The CDR3 runs from the conserved cysteine through the conserved F or W. The D gene is left open where the match is weak. Some rows mark clone size as missing; the rest say once, few, many or name a class of expanded clone.

d_call j_call v_call clone_size cdr3_nt cdr3_aa
- TRBJ2-5 TRBV12-5 - TGTGCTAGTGGTTTCGCAGGGCGGGAGACCCAGTACTTC CASGFAGRETQYF
TRBD2 TRBJ2-1 TRBV11-2 - TGTGCCAGCAGCTCTGGGCGGGGGTACTATGAGCAGTTCTTC CASSSGRGYYEQFF
- TRBJ2-1 TRBV7-9 - TGTGCCAGCAGCTCCGGGTCTAGTACGCATGAGCAGTTCTTC CASSSGSSTHEQFF
- TRBJ2-3 TRBV29-1 - TGCAGCGTTGACGACACACTCCTTCTCCACGAAGCCACAGATACGCAGTATTTT CSVDDTLLLHEATDTQYF
TRBD2 TRBJ2-1 TRBV7-6 - TGTGCCAGCAGCCCAACTAGCGGGGATTACAATGAGCAGTTCTTC CASSPTSGDYNEQFF
- TRBJ2-2 TRBV29-1 - TGCAGCGGAACTAGAGGCGGAAAGAACACCGGGGAGCTGTTTTTT CSGTRGGKNTGELFF
TRBD2 TRBJ2-3 TRBV30 - TGTGCCTGGAGGGCTAGCGGGAGAAATACGCAGTATTTT CAWRASGRNTQYF
- TRBJ1-2 TRBV28 - TGTGCCAGCAGTTCGGGGGGACGGAACTATGGCTACACCTTC CASSSGGRNYGYTF
- TRBJ2-3 TRBV4-2 - TGTGCCAGCAGCCAAGACGATCAGGGGTGGAGGGATACGCAGTATTTT CASSQDDQGWRDTQYF
TRBD2 TRBJ2-1 TRBV2 once TGTGCCAGCATAGAAAGTGGAAGGAGCGGGACCGTTGAGCAGTTCTTC CASIESGRSGTVEQFF
TRBD1 TRBJ2-7 TRBV28 - TGTGCCAGCAGGGGGACAGGGGGGTACGAGCAGTACTTC CASRGTGGYEQYF
TRBD2 TRBJ2-3 TRBV13 - TGTGCCAGCAGCTCTCTGCTAGCGGGGCGCACAGATACGCAGTATTTT CASSSLLAGRTDTQYF
TRBD1 TRBJ1-1 TRBV27 once TGTGCCAGCAAGGGACAGGGTGGCACTGAAGCTTTCTTT CASKGQGGTEAFF
TRBD1 TRBJ2-7 TRBV10-3 - TGTGCCATCAGTGATCCACCGACAGGGATCTACGAGCAGTACTTC CAISDPPTGIYEQYF
TRBD2 TRBJ2-1 TRBV4-3 - TGCGCCAGCAGCCTCAACCTGGGACTAGGGACTCACAATGAGCAGTTCTTC CASSLNLGLGTHNEQFF
- TRBJ1-1 TRBV28 - TGTGCCAGCAGTTTACCCGGGACACCGAACACTGAAGCTTTCTTT CASSLPGTPNTEAFF
TRBD1 TRBJ2-5 TRBV10-3 - TGTGCCATCAGCCCGGGACAGGGGGCGCGGGAGACCCAGTACTTC CAISPGQGARETQYF
TRBD2 TRBJ2-1 TRBV10-3 - TGTGCCATCAGTGAGTCAAGCGGGAGAGGAGATGAGCAGTTCTTC CAISESSGRGDEQFF
- TRBJ2-1 TRBV6-5 - TGTGCCAGCAGAAGCGGACCCCACAATGAGCAGTTCTTC CASRSGPHNEQFF
- TRBJ2-3 TRBV4-3 - TGCGCCAGCAGCCAAGATCTCGGGGGGCGGAGGGGCACAGATACGCAGTATTTT CASSQDLGGRRGTDTQYF
TRBD2 TRBJ2-2 TRBV24-1 - TGTGCCACCAGTGAGGGGGGGGATGCGAACACCGGGGAGCTGTTTTTT CATSEGGDANTGELFF
TRBD1 TRBJ1-4 TRBV7-6 - TGTGCCAGCAGCTCTCCCCACCGACAGGGGGACAATGAAAAACTGTTTTTT CASSSPHRQGDNEKLFF
TRBD2 TRBJ2-5 TRBV6-5 - TGTGCCAGCCGGGCGAGCGGGGGTAGTGAGACCCAGTACTTC CASRASGGSETQYF
TRBD2 TRBJ2-1 TRBV28 - TGTGCCAGCAGTTCCGGACTAGCGGTGAGTGAGCAGTTCTTC CASSSGLAVSEQFF
- TRBJ2-3 TRBV30 - TGTGCCTGGAGTGATGGACAAGGGCCAGATACGCAGTATTTT CAWSDGQGPDTQYF
TRBD2 TRBJ2-7 TRBV5-1 - TGCGCCAGCAGCCCATACTCCACTAGCGGGAGGATGGCCTACGAGCAGTACTTC CASSPYSTSGRMAYEQYF
- TRBJ2-1 TRBV6-5 - TGTGCCAGCAGTTTAAACAGGGGGGGACCGGAGCAGTTCTTC CASSLNRGGPEQFF